These T cell receptor beta chains were read from a single sample in a study of blood T cell repertoires in COVID-19. Sequencing was performed with immunoSEQ multiplex PCR; in TCRdb, only in-frame clones are kept and a portion is missing. The sample holds more than 250,000 clones, about 83% seen once. Sequencing was performed on peripheral blood. The receptors here all came from a woman between 45 and 65 years old with acute or convalescent COVID-19. CDR3s include the opening cysteine and the closing phenylalanine or tryptophan. The order of the fields is clone size, D gene, V gene, J gene, CDR3 DNA, CDR3 protein. D genes are given only for firm matches. Clone size appears in some rows only: once, few, many, or a class for an expanded clone.

clone size: NA; D gene: NA; V gene: TRBV6-1; J gene: TRBJ1-2; CDR3 DNA: TGTGCCAGCAGTGAATTTGGACAGTTGGGCCGGAGCTATGGCTACACCTTC; CDR3 protein: CASSEFGQLGRSYGYTF
clone size: NA; D gene: TRBD1; V gene: TRBV9; J gene: TRBJ1-2; CDR3 DNA: TGTGCCAGCAGCGTGGTACAGGGGGCGGATGGCTACACCTTC; CDR3 protein: CASSVVQGADGYTF
clone size: few; D gene: TRBD2; V gene: TRBV5-1; J gene: TRBJ2-1; CDR3 DNA: TGCGCCAGCAGCGCAGGGACTAGCGGCTACGATGAGCAGTTCTTC; CDR3 protein: CASSAGTSGYDEQFF
clone size: NA; D gene: TRBD2; V gene: TRBV5-8; J gene: TRBJ2-3; CDR3 DNA: TGTGCCAGCAGCTTGATGGTGGGTAGCGGGGCGGCAGATACGCAGTATTTT; CDR3 protein: CASSLMVGSGAADTQYF
clone size: once; D gene: NA; V gene: TRBV7-5; J gene: TRBJ1-1; CDR3 DNA: TGTGCCAGAAACTTACAGGGCTTGAACACTGAAGCTTTCTTT; CDR3 protein: CARNLQGLNTEAFF
clone size: NA; D gene: NA; V gene: TRBV18; J gene: TRBJ1-1; CDR3 DNA: TGTGCCAGCTCACGTTCGGACACTGAAGCTTTCTTT; CDR3 protein: CASSRSDTEAFF
clone size: NA; D gene: NA; V gene: TRBV7-8; J gene: TRBJ1-1; CDR3 DNA: TGTGCCAGCAGCTTATTTAGCACTGAAGCTTTCTTT; CDR3 protein: CASSLFSTEAFF
clone size: NA; D gene: TRBD2; V gene: TRBV4-1; J gene: TRBJ2-7; CDR3 DNA: TGCGCCAGCAGCCAAGCCTATAGCGGGAGCTCCTACGAGCAGTACTTC; CDR3 protein: CASSQAYSGSSYEQYF
clone size: NA; D gene: NA; V gene: TRBV5-1; J gene: TRBJ2-3; CDR3 DNA: TGCGCCAGCAGCTTGGAACTAATCCCCGATACGCAGTATTTT; CDR3 protein: CASSLELIPDTQYF
clone size: NA; D gene: NA; V gene: TRBV7-2; J gene: TRBJ2-7; CDR3 DNA: TGTGCCAGCAGTCAAGTGGTCGGGGCCTACGAGCAGTACTTC; CDR3 protein: CASSQVVGAYEQYF
clone size: NA; D gene: NA; V gene: TRBV2; J gene: TRBJ1-4; CDR3 DNA: TGTGCCAGCAGCCAAGGACAGCTAAATGAAAAACTGTTTTTT; CDR3 protein: CASSQGQLNEKLFF
clone size: once; D gene: NA; V gene: TRBV7-8; J gene: TRBJ2-3; CDR3 DNA: TGTGCCAGCAGCTTAGCGCGGTTGAGGGGCACAGATACGCAGTATTTT; CDR3 protein: CASSLARLRGTDTQYF
clone size: NA; D gene: NA; V gene: TRBV21-1; J gene: TRBJ2-5; CDR3 DNA: TGTGCCAGCAGCGCCCTTTTTGTTGGTAGCGGGAGGCCCCAAGAGACCCAGTACTTC; CDR3 protein: CASSALFVGSGRPQETQYF
clone size: NA; D gene: TRBD2; V gene: TRBV3-1/TRBV3-2; J gene: TRBJ2-5; CDR3 DNA: TGTGCCAGCAGCCAAGGTCTAGCGGGCGGGGAGACCCAGTACTTC; CDR3 protein: CASSQGLAGGETQYF
clone size: NA; D gene: NA; V gene: TRBV14; J gene: TRBJ2-5; CDR3 DNA: TGTGCCAGCAGCCTGGGACAATTAGAGACCCAGTACTTC; CDR3 protein: CASSLGQLETQYF
clone size: NA; D gene: NA; V gene: TRBV9; J gene: TRBJ1-2; CDR3 DNA: TGTGCCAGCAGCGTAGCTACGTCGGGGGTCGGCTACACCTTC; CDR3 protein: CASSVATSGVGYTF
clone size: NA; D gene: NA; V gene: TRBV29-1; J gene: TRBJ2-6; CDR3 DNA: TGCAGCGTTGGGGGAGGTTCTGGGGCCAACGTCCTGACTTTC; CDR3 protein: CSVGGGSGANVLTF
clone size: NA; D gene: TRBD1; V gene: TRBV5-1; J gene: TRBJ1-5; CDR3 DNA: TGCGCCAGCAGCTGGGGACAGGGTGAACAGCCCCAGCATTTT; CDR3 protein: CASSWGQGEQPQHF
clone size: NA; D gene: TRBD2; V gene: TRBV28; J gene: TRBJ2-1; CDR3 DNA: TGTGCCAGCAGGTCTAGCGGGACGAACTACAATGAGCAGTTCTTC; CDR3 protein: CASRSSGTNYNEQFF
clone size: once; D gene: NA; V gene: TRBV6-5; J gene: TRBJ2-7; CDR3 DNA: TGTGCCAGCAGTTATGACAGGTACTACGAGCAGTACTTC; CDR3 protein: CASSYDRYYEQYF
clone size: NA; D gene: NA; V gene: TRBV29-1; J gene: TRBJ1-2; CDR3 DNA: TGCAGCGAGCTCACAGGGAGAGGCTACACCTTC; CDR3 protein: CSELTGRGYTF
clone size: NA; D gene: NA; V gene: TRBV6-5; J gene: TRBJ1-1; CDR3 DNA: TGTGCCAGCAGTTACAAGGCTGGGGGGGGCGGCACTGAAGCTTTCTTT; CDR3 protein: CASSYKAGGGGTEAFF
clone size: NA; D gene: TRBD2; V gene: TRBV18; J gene: TRBJ2-5; CDR3 DNA: TGTGCCAGCTCACCTCCCGGGACTAGCCCTCTCCAAGAGACCCAGTACTTC; CDR3 protein: CASSPPGTSPLQETQYF
clone size: NA; D gene: NA; V gene: TRBV27; J gene: TRBJ2-3; CDR3 DNA: TGTGCCAGCAGTTTGATCAGGGGCACAGATACGCAGTATTTT; CDR3 protein: CASSLIRGTDTQYF
clone size: NA; D gene: TRBD2; V gene: TRBV24-1; J gene: TRBJ2-2; CDR3 DNA: TGTGCCACCAGTGATTCTAAGCGGGATTGGAACACCGGGGAGCTGTTTTTT; CDR3 protein: CATSDSKRDWNTGELFF
clone size: NA; D gene: TRBD2; V gene: TRBV6-2/TRBV6-3; J gene: TRBJ2-1; CDR3 DNA: TGTGCCAGCAGTCTCCGGACTAGCGGGAGGAACAATGAGCAGTTCTTC; CDR3 protein: CASSLRTSGRNNEQFF
clone size: NA; D gene: NA; V gene: TRBV4-3; J gene: TRBJ2-1; CDR3 DNA: TGCGCCAGCAGTTCTTATAGCGGCTCCACCTACAATGAGCAGTTCTTC; CDR3 protein: CASSSYSGSTYNEQFF
clone size: NA; D gene: NA; V gene: TRBV9; J gene: TRBJ1-1; CDR3 DNA: TGTGCCAGCAGCCCCTTAGAATCCTACACTGAAGCTTTCTTT; CDR3 protein: CASSPLESYTEAFF
clone size: NA; D gene: NA; V gene: TRBV9; J gene: TRBJ2-3; CDR3 DNA: TGTGCCAGCAGCGCACAGGGATCTAGCACAGATACGCAGTATTTT; CDR3 protein: CASSAQGSSTDTQYF
clone size: few; D gene: TRBD2; V gene: TRBV29-1; J gene: TRBJ2-1; CDR3 DNA: TGCAGCGCCCGAAGGGCTAGCGGAGCCTACTCCTACAATGAGCAGTTCTTC; CDR3 protein: CSARRASGAYSYNEQFF
clone size: NA; D gene: TRBD1; V gene: TRBV2; J gene: TRBJ1-6; CDR3 DNA: TGTGCCAGCAGGGAACACCGGGACAGCTATTCACCCCTCCACTTT; CDR3 protein: CASREHRDSYSPLHF
clone size: NA; D gene: TRBD2; V gene: TRBV19; J gene: TRBJ2-1; CDR3 DNA: TGTGCCAGTAGGCCTTTTAGCGGGAGGGCCTACAATGAGCAGTTCTTC; CDR3 protein: CASRPFSGRAYNEQFF
clone size: NA; D gene: NA; V gene: TRBV28; J gene: TRBJ1-2; CDR3 DNA: TGTGCCAGCAGTTTGCGGGGAAACTATGGCTACACCTTC; CDR3 protein: CASSLRGNYGYTF
clone size: NA; D gene: NA; V gene: TRBV24-1; J gene: TRBJ2-5; CDR3 DNA: TGTGCCACCAGTGATCCCCATCCGGGGTCCCAAGAGACCCAGTACTTC; CDR3 protein: CATSDPHPGSQETQYF
clone size: NA; D gene: TRBD1; V gene: TRBV6-5; J gene: TRBJ1-2; CDR3 DNA: TGTGCCAGCAGCGACCCCGGACAGGTCCCGGATGGCTACACCTTC; CDR3 protein: CASSDPGQVPDGYTF